This T cell receptor (beta chain) emerged from a study of T cell changes during pregnancy in multiple sclerosis. The data were produced by immunoSEQ multiplex PCR, yet TCRdb's version contains in-frame clones alone and is incomplete. Of approximately 65,000 clones in the sample, around 96% were seen once. The TCR originated in a female donor with multiple sclerosis, enrolled in a pregnancy study. Sample: CD8+ T cells from peripheral blood mononuclear cells, taken after pregnancy.

The CDR3 DNA follows: TGTGCCAGCATCTCACTAGCGGGAGGGGTTGATGAGCAGTTCTTC. Its protein is CASISLAGGVDEQFF. The chain uses TRBV27 and TRBJ2-1, with 13 nucleotides matching TRBD2. This CDR3 has 15 residues. The germline CDR1 and CDR2 sequences are MNHEY and SMNVEV (reference sequence). Germline trimming cut 7 bases from V and 8 bases from J; bases unmatched to any gene: 8.